Below, 18 T cell receptor beta chains from the same sample are listed, as sequenced in a study of T cells in Graves' hyperthyroidism and ophthalmopathy (dated by TCRdb to about 2019). To prepare the library, multiplex PCR was applied. Sequencing used an Illumina HiSeq 2000. The TCR beta CDR3 regions were amplified from the RNA transcripts. A first-round RT-PCR of the TCR CDR3 used the HTBI primer set with the Qiagen OneStep RT-PCR kit. TCRdb's own reprocessing of the public reads used fastp at Q25 and MiXCR and kept productive beta chains. Every CDR3 protein is listed once, alongside the most common genes and DNA of its rows. This sample lists about 400,000 distinct CDR3 sequences; 15% to 18% were detected once. The biggest ten clones account for 25% to 35% of the sample. Specimen: blood. Receptors were obtained from a woman aged 18-30 years with Graves' hyperthyroidism that later progressed to Graves' ophthalmopathy.

Ten or more counts support this clonotype. The J gene is TRBJ2-1, the V gene TRBV18, with 7 bases fitting TRBD1. Germline V gives CDR1 KGHSH, CDR2 LQKENI. Losses at the gene ends were 1 base for V and 1 base for J; bases not matched to a gene: 4. The CDR3 is 16 residues long. DNA for the CDR3: TGTGCCAGCTCACCACGGGACAGCATTTCCTACAATGAGCAGTTCTTC. Its translation is CASSPRDSISYNEQFF.

This clonotype was observed a handful of times. The chain links TRBV20-1 to TRBJ2-5; 8 nucleotides match TRBD1. CDR1 is DFQATT and CDR2 is SNEGSKA in the germline V gene (reference sequence). The V segment lost 5 bases and the J segment 2 bases; nucleotides outside the gene matches: 13. This CDR3 has 16 residues. CDR3 amino acids: CSALTGESQWQETQYF. The CDR3 coding sequence is TGCAGTGCTTTGACAGGGGAGAGTCAGTGGCAAGAGACCCAGTACTTC.

Details on this clonotype: The junction differs from germline at one of its ends, possibly a read error. The chain joins TRBV6-4 to TRBJ1-1; D is unclear. The CDR3 sequence is 13 residues long. Looked up from germline, CDR1 is MRHNA and CDR2 is SNTAGT. The CDR3 is CASSEGYIADAFF. DNA of the CDR3: TGTGCCAGCAGTGAAGGATACATCGCTGACGCTTTCTTT.

There are many counts of this clonotype. An end of the junction differs from the germline gene, which may be a read error. CDR3 in amino acids: CASSLGPDTEQYF. The CDR3 DNA sequence: TGTGCTAGCAGCTTAGGTCCTGATACTGAGCAGTACTTC. The rearrangement uses TRBV7-7 and TRBJ2-7; D gene ambiguous. The germline V gene encodes CDR1 SSHAT and CDR2 FNYEAQ (reference sequence). This CDR3 region has 13 residues.

On this clonotype: At one end, the junction sequence differs from germline, possibly due to a read error. V gene TRBV13 combines with J gene TRBJ2-7; 12 bases are shared with TRBD2. The CDR3 extends over 13 amino acids. The V gene's germline CDR1 is PRHDT and CDR2 FYEKMQ (reference sequence). This CDR3 reads CASSLNPTSGSLF. The DNA for the CDR3 is TGTGCCAGCAGCTTAAACCCGACTAGCGGGAGCCTTTTC.

A few counts support this clonotype. The V and J genes are TRBV5-1 and TRBJ2-2, with unresolved D. This CDR3 is built from 15 residues. In germline, CDR1 is SGHRS, CDR2 YFSETQ. Between the trimmed V and J ends, which lost 2 bases and 2 bases, there was a span of 10 bases. CDR3 loop: CASSFISPNTGELFF. The CDR3 DNA reads TGCGCCAGCAGCTTTATTTCGCCTAACACCGGGGAGCTGTTTTTT.

This clonotype turned up a few times. J is TRBJ1-6 and V is TRBV6-1; 10 nucleotides align to TRBD1. The CDR3 contains 16 residues. The V gene's germline CDR1 is MNHNS and CDR2 SASEGT. The ends lost 7 bases at V and 4 bases at J; junction bases unmatched: 7. CDR3 sequence: CASTGGTGAYNSPLHF. The CDR3 DNA follows: TGTGCCAGCACCGGCGGGACAGGGGCTTATAATTCACCCCTCCACTTT.

The sample holds a few counts of this clonotype. The chain joins TRBV6-4 to TRBJ2-2; D gene unclear. The CDR3 runs to 14 residues. Germline-derived CDR1 and CDR2 are MRHNA and SNTAGT. The germline V and J ends were trimmed by 4 bases and 4 bases, with 10 bases remaining between them. The DNA of the CDR3 is TGTGCCAGCAGTGCCTCCCCCGGCACCGGGGAGCTGTTTTTT. Protein sequence: CASSASPGTGELFF.

This clonotype was found many times. The J gene is TRBJ2-7, the V gene TRBV4-1; 8 nucleotides align to TRBD1. V trimming: 1 base; J trimming: 2 bases; junction bases outside the gene matches: 1. The CDR3 extends over 14 amino acids. Germline assignment: CDR1 MGHRA and CDR2 YSYEKL. This CDR3 reads CASSQGTGTYEQYF. CDR3 coding DNA: TGCGCCAGCAGCCAAGGGACAGGGACCTACGAGCAGTACTTC.

Many counts were recorded for this clonotype. This chain links TRBV2 with TRBJ1-5; D is possibly TRBD1 (5 bases). Trimming removed 6 bases from V and 6 bases from J, with 12 bases in between. Germline assignment: CDR1 SNHLY and CDR2 FYNNEI. The CDR3 is 13 residues long. The CDR3 region is CASRSGRGQPQHF. In DNA, the CDR3 is TGTGCCAGCAGGTCAGGGAGGGGTCAGCCCCAGCATTTT. Drawing the rest from reference TRBV2 and TRBJ1-5, the complete variable domain is EPEVTQTPSHQVTQMGQEVILRCVPISNHLYFYWYRQILGQKVEFLVSFYNNEISEKSEIFDDQFSVERPDGSNFTLKIRSTKLEDSAMYFCASRSGRGQPQHFGDGTRLSIL.

This clonotype was seen at least ten times. The chain carries TRBV2 and TRBJ1-1; D is unclear. Germline V gene data show CDR1 as SNHLY and CDR2 as FYNNEI. The CDR3 has 10 amino acids. The germline V and J ends were trimmed by 8 bases and 6 bases, with 7 bases remaining between them. CDR3 protein: CASFGAEAFF. As DNA, the CDR3 is TGTGCCAGCTTCGGCGCTGAAGCTTTCTTT.

This clonotype was observed many times. This chain joins TRBV7-9 and TRBJ2-5, with 9 positions matching TRBD2. The J segment lost 2 bases and the V segment lost 3 bases, leaving 4 bases of the junction unmatched. This CDR3 spans 15 amino acids. Germline V CDR1 and CDR2: SEHNR, FQNEAQ (reference sequence). The CDR3 reads CASSFTSGLQETQYF. As DNA, the CDR3 is TGTGCCAGCAGCTTCACTAGCGGGTTACAAGAGACCCAGTACTTC.

As regards this clonotype: Relative to the germline gene, one junction end is altered; a read error may explain this. The chain is built from TRBV6-2 or TRBV6-3 and TRBJ2-7; 7 bases fit TRBD1. This CDR3 region has 14 residues. Germline CDR1 MNHEY, CDR2 SVGEGT. The CDR3 DNA sequence: TGTTCCAGCAGTTACAGAGGGGGCGGTATCGAGCAGTACTTC. It encodes CSSSYRGGGIEQYF.

The gene calls are TRBV12-3 or TRBV12-4 and TRBJ2-5; D is possibly TRBD2 (7 bases). Between the trimmed V and J ends, which lost 6 bases and 4 bases, there was a span of 15 bases. CDR3 length: 14 residues. The CDR3 here is CASSIGGGRETQYF. The DNA of the CDR3 is TGTGCCAGCAGCATCGGCGGGGGCAGAGAGACCCAGTACTTC.

This clonotype has a count of ten or more. This rearrangement joins TRBV28 to TRBJ1-2, with 7 positions matching TRBD1. Germline values: CDR1 MDHEN, CDR2 SYDVKM. The ends lost 2 bases at V and 4 bases at J; junction bases unmatched: 10. The CDR3 loop spans 16 amino acids. The CDR3 is CASSLARLTGPYGYTF. Written as DNA, the CDR3 is TGTGCCAGCAGTTTAGCCCGTTTGACAGGGCCCTATGGCTACACCTTC.

Note on this clonotype: A much larger clone sits a single nucleotide away, making a read error possible. The chain links TRBV5-1 to TRBJ2-2; 8 bases line up with TRBD2. The germline CDR1 and CDR2 sequences are SGHRS and YFSETQ. CDR3 length equals 17 residues. The CDR3 coding sequence is TGCGCCAGCAGCTTCCCTAGCGGGTGGAGAGGCACCGGGGGGCTGTTTTTT. Its translation: CASSFPSGWRGTGGLFF.

This clonotype was seen ten or more times. V usage is TRBV2 and J usage is TRBJ2-7; 10 bases match TRBD2. The trim removed 7 bases at V and 2 bases at J, leaving 5 bases unmatched. Germline loops: CDR1 SNHLY, CDR2 FYNNEI. The CDR3 length is 14 residues. This CDR3 reads CASTWTSGTYEQYF. The CDR3 bases are TGTGCCAGCACCTGGACTAGCGGAACCTACGAGCAGTACTTC.

In DNA, the CDR3 is TGTGCCAGCAGCCCCATGAGGGCCCCGGACTACGAGCAGTACTTC. It codes for CASSPMRAPDYEQYF. The chain combines TRBV3-1 with TRBJ2-7, with D maybe TRBD2 (5 bases). CDR1 and CDR2 (germline): LGHDT, YNNKEL (reference sequence). The CDR3 extends over 15 amino acids. The V gene lost 4 bases and the J gene lost 3 bases, with 16 bases spanning the gap.